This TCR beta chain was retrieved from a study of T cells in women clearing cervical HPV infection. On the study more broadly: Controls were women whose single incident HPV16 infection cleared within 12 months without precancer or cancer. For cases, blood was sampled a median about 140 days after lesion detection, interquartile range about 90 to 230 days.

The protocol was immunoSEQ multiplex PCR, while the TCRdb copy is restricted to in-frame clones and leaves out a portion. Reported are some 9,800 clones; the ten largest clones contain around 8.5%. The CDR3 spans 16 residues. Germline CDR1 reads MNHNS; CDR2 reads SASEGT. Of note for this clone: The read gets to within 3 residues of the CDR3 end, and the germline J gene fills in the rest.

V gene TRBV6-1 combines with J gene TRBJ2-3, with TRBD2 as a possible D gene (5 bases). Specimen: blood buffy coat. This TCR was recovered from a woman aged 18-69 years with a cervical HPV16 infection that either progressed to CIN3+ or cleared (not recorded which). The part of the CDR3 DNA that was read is TGTGCCAGCAGTGATGGAGGAGGTTATAGCAATCAGCCG. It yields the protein CASSDGGGYSNQP. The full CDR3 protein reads CASSDGGGYSNQPQYF.